The 10 T cell receptor beta chains given below trace back to one sample, sequenced in a study of blood T cell repertoires in COVID-19. TCRdb's copy holds only in-frame clones and misses some; the assay was immunoSEQ multiplex PCR. The sample holds 40,000 to 60,000 clones, 85% seen once. Material: peripheral blood. The receptors shown here come from an older woman with acute or convalescent COVID-19.

V and J are TRBV6-6 and TRBJ2-7, with 8 bases identical to TRBD1. The CDR3 has 13 residues. V lost 4 bases, J lost 2 bases, and 1 base stayed unmatched. Germline V gene lookup returns CDR1 MNHNY and CDR2 SVGAGI (reference sequence). Written as DNA, the CDR3 is TGTGCCAGCAGTTTACAGGGGGCCTACGAGCAGTACTTC. Translating gives CASSLQGAYEQYF.

V is TRBV7-9 and J is TRBJ1-2; the D gene is possibly TRBD1 (6 bases). CDR3 length equals 15 residues. CDR1 is SEHNR, CDR2 FQNEAQ, per germline (reference sequence). Trimming cost V 0 bases and J 2 bases, with 10 bases left between them. The CDR3 region is CASSLADRSNYGYTF. The CDR3 DNA is TGTGCCAGCAGCTTAGCGGACAGAAGCAACTATGGCTACACCTTC.

The genes are TRBV3-1 (or the pseudogene TRBV3-2) and TRBJ2-1; 10 positions agree with TRBD2. This CDR3 is 17 amino acids long. Germline V CDR1 and CDR2: LGHDT, YNNKEL (reference sequence). Unmatched junction bases numbered 11, after V lost 0 bases and J lost 9 bases. CDR3 loop: CASSQDGSGRAESEQFF. In DNA form, the CDR3 reads TGTGCCAGCAGCCAAGATGGAAGCGGGAGGGCAGAGAGTGAGCAGTTCTTC.

This chain joins TRBV5-1 and TRBJ1-1; 7 nucleotides line up with TRBD1. Germline CDR1 SGHRS, CDR2 YFSETQ. Trimming took 3 bases from V and 3 from J; bases not matched to a gene: 11. The CDR3 totals 16 residues. CDR3 amino acids: CASSSNLRGPDTEAFF. The CDR3 DNA sequence: TGCGCCAGCAGCTCCAACCTGAGGGGGCCGGACACTGAAGCTTTCTTT.

The J gene is TRBJ1-6, the V gene TRBV6-5, with a weak D call TRBD1 (6 bases). This CDR3 spans 14 amino acids. The ends were cut back, 6 bases at V and 7 bases at J, with 13 bases in the middle. The germline CDR1 and CDR2 sequences are MNHEY and SVGAGI. The CDR3 loop reads CASSLGQKNSPLHF. Written as DNA, the CDR3 is TGTGCCAGCAGCCTCGGACAGAAAAATTCACCCCTCCACTTT.

The chain is built from TRBV6-5 and TRBJ1-2, with D uncertain. The CDR3 is made up of 15 amino acids. Deletions cut 5 bases from V and 2 bases from J, with 15 bases between. CDR1 MNHEY and CDR2 SVGAGI come from the germline V gene. The CDR3 bases are TGTGCCAGCAGTCCACCCCCCGGCAGGAACTATGGCTACACCTTC. Translation gives CASSPPPGRNYGYTF.

V is TRBV5-1 and J is TRBJ1-1, with D unresolved. CDR3 length: 14 amino acids. With 0 bases removed from V and 2 bases from J, the gap between germline ends came to 8 bases. Germline CDR1 and CDR2: SGHRS and YFSETQ. The CDR3 spells CASSLVRLNTEAFF. Written as DNA, the CDR3 is TGCGCCAGCAGCTTGGTTAGACTTAACACTGAAGCTTTCTTT.

The V gene is TRBV7-9, the J gene TRBJ2-5; 11 bases are shared with TRBD2. The CDR3 totals 14 residues. Germline V lookup: CDR1 SEHNR, CDR2 FQNEAQ (reference sequence). Unmatched junction bases numbered 5, after V lost 8 bases and J lost 3 bases. This CDR3 reads CASRPGLAEETQYF. DNA for the CDR3: TGTGCCAGCCGTCCGGGACTAGCGGAAGAGACCCAGTACTTC.

The chain is built from TRBV6-4 and TRBJ2-1; D might be TRBD1 (6 bases). The V end lost 4 bases, the J end lost 15 bases, and 22 bases lay between the germline ends. Per the germline V gene, CDR1 is MRHNA and CDR2 is SNTAGT. This CDR3 has 14 amino acids. The CDR3 DNA sequence: TGTGCCAGCAGTGCCTCGGGACATGACAGGCCCGCGTTCTTC. Its translation is CASSASGHDRPAFF.

The gene calls are TRBV19 and TRBJ2-2; D ambiguous. The CDR3 sequence is 14 residues long. The germline V gene has CDR1 LNHDA and CDR2 SQIVND (reference sequence). V lost 5 bases and J lost 4, with 11 bases in between. CDR3 sequence reads: CASSDDSFTGELFF. The CDR3 DNA follows: TGTGCCAGTAGTGATGACTCTTTCACCGGGGAGCTGTTTTTT.